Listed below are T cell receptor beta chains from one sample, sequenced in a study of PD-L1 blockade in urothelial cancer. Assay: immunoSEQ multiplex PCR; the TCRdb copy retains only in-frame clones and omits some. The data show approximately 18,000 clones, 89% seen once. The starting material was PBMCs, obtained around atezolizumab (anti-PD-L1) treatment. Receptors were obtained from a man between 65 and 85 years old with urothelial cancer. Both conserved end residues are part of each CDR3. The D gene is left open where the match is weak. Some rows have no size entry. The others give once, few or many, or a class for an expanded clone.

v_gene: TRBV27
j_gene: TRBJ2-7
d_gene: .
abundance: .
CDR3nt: TGTGCCAGCAGTTCCAGGGACACCACCTACGAGCAGTACTTC
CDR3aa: CASSSRDTTYEQYF

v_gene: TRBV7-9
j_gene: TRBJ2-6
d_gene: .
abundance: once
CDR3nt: TGTGCCAGCAGCCCTGTCTCTGGGGCCAACGTCCTGACTTTC
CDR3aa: CASSPVSGANVLTF

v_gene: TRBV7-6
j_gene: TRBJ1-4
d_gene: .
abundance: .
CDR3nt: TGTGCCAGCAGCCCGCGGGTAGCGACAACTAATGAAAAACTGTTTTTT
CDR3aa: CASSPRVATTNEKLFF

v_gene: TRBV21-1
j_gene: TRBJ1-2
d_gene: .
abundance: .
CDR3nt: TGTGCCAGCACCGGGAGGGGAAAGGGTGGCTACACCTTC
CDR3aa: CASTGRGKGGYTF

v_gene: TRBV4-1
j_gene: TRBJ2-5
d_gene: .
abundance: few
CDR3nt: TGCGCCAGCAGCCAAGCAGGGGCCTCGACCCAGTACTTC
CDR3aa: CASSQAGASTQYF

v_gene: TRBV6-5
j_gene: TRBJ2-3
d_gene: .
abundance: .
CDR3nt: TGTGCCAGCAGTTACTCTAACAGGGCCACAGATACGCAGTATTTT
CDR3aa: CASSYSNRATDTQYF

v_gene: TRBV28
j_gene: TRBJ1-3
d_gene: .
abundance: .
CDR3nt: TGTGCCAGCTGGGGCAGGGTATCATCCGGAAACACCATATATTTT
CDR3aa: CASWGRVSSGNTIYF

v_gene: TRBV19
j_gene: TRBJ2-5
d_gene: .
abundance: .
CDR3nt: TGTGCCAGTAGTACCGGTGAGACCCAGTACTTC
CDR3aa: CASSTGETQYF

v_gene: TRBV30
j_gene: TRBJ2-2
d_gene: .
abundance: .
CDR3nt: TGTGCCTGGAGTAATTGGGAGTCGCGGGAGCTGTTTTTT
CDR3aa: CAWSNWESRELFF

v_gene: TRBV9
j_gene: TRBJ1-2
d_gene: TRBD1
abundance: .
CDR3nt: TGTGCCAGCAGCGTAGGATCAGGGGGCCGAGGGGTATACTATGGCTACACCTTC
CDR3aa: CASSVGSGGRGVYYGYTF

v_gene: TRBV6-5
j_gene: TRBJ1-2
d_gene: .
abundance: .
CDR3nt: TGTGCCAGCAGTCCTCAACAACTATTCTATGGCTACACCTTC
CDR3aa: CASSPQQLFYGYTF

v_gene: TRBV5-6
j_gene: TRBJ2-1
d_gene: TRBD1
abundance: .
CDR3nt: TGTGCCAGCAGTTGGGGCGGACAGGGGGTACGTGAGCAGTTCTTC
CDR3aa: CASSWGGQGVREQFF

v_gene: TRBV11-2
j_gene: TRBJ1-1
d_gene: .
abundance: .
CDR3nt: TGTGCCAGCAGCTTAGATAGGGGTGTCACTGAAGCTTTCTTT
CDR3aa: CASSLDRGVTEAFF

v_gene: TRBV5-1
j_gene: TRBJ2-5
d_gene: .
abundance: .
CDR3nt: TGCGCCAGCAGCTTGGCCCTCGACGGAGGACTCCAAGAGACCCAGTACTTC
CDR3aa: CASSLALDGGLQETQYF

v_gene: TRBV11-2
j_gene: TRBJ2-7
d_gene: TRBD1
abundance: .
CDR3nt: TGTGCCAGCAGCTGGGGACAGGGAGGCCCCTACGAGCAGTACTTC
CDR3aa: CASSWGQGGPYEQYF

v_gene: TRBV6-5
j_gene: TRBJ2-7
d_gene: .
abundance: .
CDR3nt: TGTGCCAGCAGACTCCTAGACAGTTCCTACGAGCAGTACTTC
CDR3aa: CASRLLDSSYEQYF

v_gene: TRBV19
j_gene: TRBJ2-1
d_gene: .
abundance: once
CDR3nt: TGTGCCAGTAACCCTCAGGGATCAAACAATGAGCAGTTCTTC
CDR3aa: CASNPQGSNNEQFF

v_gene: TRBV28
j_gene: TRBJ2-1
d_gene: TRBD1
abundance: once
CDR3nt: TGTGCCAGCAGTATCGACAGGGTTGGCTCCTACAATGAGCAGTTCTTC
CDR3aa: CASSIDRVGSYNEQFF

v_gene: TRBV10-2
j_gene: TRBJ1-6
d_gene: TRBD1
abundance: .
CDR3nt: TGCGCCGTACCCTCGGGACAGGGTTTTCTAATTTGGTCACCCCTCCACTTT
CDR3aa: CAVPSGQGFLIWSPLHF

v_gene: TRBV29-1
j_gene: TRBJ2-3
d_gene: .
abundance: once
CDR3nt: TGCAGCGTTGTCCCAGATAGCACAGATACGCAGTATTTT
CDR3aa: CSVVPDSTDTQYF

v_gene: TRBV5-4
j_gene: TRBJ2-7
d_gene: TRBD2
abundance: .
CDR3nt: TGTGCCAGCAGCTCGGGAGGCCTGGCGGGAACCTACGAGCAGTACTTC
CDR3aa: CASSSGGLAGTYEQYF

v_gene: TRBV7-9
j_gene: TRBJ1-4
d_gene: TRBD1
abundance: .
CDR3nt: TGTGCCAGCAGTTTTTGGACAGGGGGCTCGAGTGAAAAACTGTTTTTT
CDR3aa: CASSFWTGGSSEKLFF

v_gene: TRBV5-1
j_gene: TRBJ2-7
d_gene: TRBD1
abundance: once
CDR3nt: TGCGCCAGCAGCTTAGGGACAGCAAACTACGAGCAGTACTTC
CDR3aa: CASSLGTANYEQYF

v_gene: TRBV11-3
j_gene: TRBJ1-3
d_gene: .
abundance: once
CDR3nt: TGTGCCAGCAGCTTAGGCGGACTTGGAAACACCATATATTTT
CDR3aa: CASSLGGLGNTIYF

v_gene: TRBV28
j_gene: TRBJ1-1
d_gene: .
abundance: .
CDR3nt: TGCTTTACCCGACAGGTAGGGTTTTACACTGAAGCTTTCTTT
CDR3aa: CFTRQVGFYTEAFF

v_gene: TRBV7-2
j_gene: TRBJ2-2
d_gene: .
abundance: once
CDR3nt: TGTGCCAGCAGCCGTGACAGGCCCGGGGAGCTGTTTTTT
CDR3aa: CASSRDRPGELFF

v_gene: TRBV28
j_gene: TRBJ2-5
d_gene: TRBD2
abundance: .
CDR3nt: TGTGCCAGCAGTTTTGGGACTAGCCAGTACTTC
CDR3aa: CASSFGTSQYF

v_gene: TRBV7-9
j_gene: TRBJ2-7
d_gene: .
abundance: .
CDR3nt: TGTGCCAGCAGCTCTACGCAGACATTGCTTAGCTCCTACGAGCAGTACTTC
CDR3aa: CASSSTQTLLSSYEQYF

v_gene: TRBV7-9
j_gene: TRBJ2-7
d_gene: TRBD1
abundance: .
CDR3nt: TGTGCCAGCAGCCGAGGGACAGCCAACTACGAGCAGTACTTC
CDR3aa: CASSRGTANYEQYF

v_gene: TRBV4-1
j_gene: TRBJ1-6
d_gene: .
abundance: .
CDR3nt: TGCGCCAGCAGCCAAGAGGGGGCTCGGCCCCTCCACTTT
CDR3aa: CASSQEGARPLHF

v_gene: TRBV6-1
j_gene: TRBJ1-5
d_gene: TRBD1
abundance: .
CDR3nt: TGTGCCACACAGTCCCGGGACAGTAGCAATCAGCCCCAGCATTTT
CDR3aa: CATQSRDSSNQPQHF

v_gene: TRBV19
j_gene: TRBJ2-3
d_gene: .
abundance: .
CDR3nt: TGTGCCAGTAGTAATGGGGGACTGCCTCAAGATACGCAGTATTTT
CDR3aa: CASSNGGLPQDTQYF

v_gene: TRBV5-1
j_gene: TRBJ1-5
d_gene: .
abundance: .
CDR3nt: TGCGCCAGCAGCTTGGACGGTAGCAATCAGCCCCAGCATTTT
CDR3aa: CASSLDGSNQPQHF

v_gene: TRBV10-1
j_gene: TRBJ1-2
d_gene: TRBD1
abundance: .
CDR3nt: TGCGCCAGCAGCGAGGACAGGTTTGGCTACACCTTC
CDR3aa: CASSEDRFGYTF

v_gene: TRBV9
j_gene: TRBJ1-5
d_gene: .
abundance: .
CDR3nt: TGTGCCAGCAGCGCACAGCCGGGACACTTTAGCAATCAGCCCCAGCATTTT
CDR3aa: CASSAQPGHFSNQPQHF

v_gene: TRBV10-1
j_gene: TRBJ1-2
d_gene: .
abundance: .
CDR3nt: TGCGCCAGCCCCGATGGGAGAATTTACTTCTATGGCTACACCTTC
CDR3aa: CASPDGRIYFYGYTF

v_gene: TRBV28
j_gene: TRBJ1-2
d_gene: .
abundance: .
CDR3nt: TGTGCCAGCAGTTTAGGCAGGGTGGTGAGTGGCTACACCTTC
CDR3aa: CASSLGRVVSGYTF

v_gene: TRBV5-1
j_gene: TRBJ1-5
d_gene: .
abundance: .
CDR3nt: TGCGCCAGCAGCTTTGAGGGTTCAAGCAATCAGCCCCAGCATTTT
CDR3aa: CASSFEGSSNQPQHF

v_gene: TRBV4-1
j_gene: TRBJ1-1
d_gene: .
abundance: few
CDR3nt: TGCGCCAGCAGCCCCTCAGTGCTCTACAGGCGGAACACTGAAGCTTTCTTT
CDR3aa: CASSPSVLYRRNTEAFF

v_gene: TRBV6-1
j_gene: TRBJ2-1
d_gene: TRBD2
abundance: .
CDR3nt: TGTGCCAGCAGTGGAAGCGGGGGCAGTTACAATGAGCAGTTCTTC
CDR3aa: CASSGSGGSYNEQFF

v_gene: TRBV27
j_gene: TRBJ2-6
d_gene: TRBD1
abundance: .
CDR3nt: TGTGCCAGCAGTTTTCTCCGGACAGGGGGTACAGGGGGGGCCAACGTCCTGACTTTC
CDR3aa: CASSFLRTGGTGGANVLTF

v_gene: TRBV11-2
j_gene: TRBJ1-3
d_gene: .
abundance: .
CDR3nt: TGTGCCAGCAGCTTAGAATTCGCTGGAAACACCATATATTTT
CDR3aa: CASSLEFAGNTIYF

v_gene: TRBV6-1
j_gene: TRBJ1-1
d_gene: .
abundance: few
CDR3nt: TGTGCCAGCAAGAAGCAGGGTGATACTGAAGCTTTCTTT
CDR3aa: CASKKQGDTEAFF

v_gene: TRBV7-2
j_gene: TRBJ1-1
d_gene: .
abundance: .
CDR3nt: TGTGCCAGCAGCTTAGGGAGCTACACTGAAGCTTTCTTT
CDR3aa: CASSLGSYTEAFF

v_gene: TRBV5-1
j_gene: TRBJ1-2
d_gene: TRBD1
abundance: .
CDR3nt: TGCGCCAGCAGCTTGGGGGACAGCGTCGGTGGCTACACCTTC
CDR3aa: CASSLGDSVGGYTF

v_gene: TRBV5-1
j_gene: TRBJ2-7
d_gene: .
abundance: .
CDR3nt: TGCGCCAGCAGCTTGGGGGGACTCGGTGTGAGGGAGCAGTACTTC
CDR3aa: CASSLGGLGVREQYF

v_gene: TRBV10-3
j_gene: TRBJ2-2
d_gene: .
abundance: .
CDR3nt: TGTGCCATACAGGGTACCGGGGAGCTGTTTTTT
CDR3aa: CAIQGTGELFF

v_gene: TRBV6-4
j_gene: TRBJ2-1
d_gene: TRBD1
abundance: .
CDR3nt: TGTGCCAGCAGTGACGACAGGGATAACAATGAGCAGTTCTTC
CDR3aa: CASSDDRDNNEQFF

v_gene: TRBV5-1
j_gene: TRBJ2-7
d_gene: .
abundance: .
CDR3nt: TGCGCCAGCAGCTTACAGGTGTTCTCTGACGAGCAGTACTTC
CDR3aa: CASSLQVFSDEQYF

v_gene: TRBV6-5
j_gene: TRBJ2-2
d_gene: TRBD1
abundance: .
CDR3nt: TGTGCCAGCAGTTCTCCGGGACAGGGGGACCCCGGGGAGCTGTTTTTT
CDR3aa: CASSSPGQGDPGELFF

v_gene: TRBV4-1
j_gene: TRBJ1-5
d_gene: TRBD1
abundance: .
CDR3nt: TGCGCCAGCAGCAGGACAGGGGGTTTCAATCAGCCCCAGCATTTT
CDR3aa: CASSRTGGFNQPQHF

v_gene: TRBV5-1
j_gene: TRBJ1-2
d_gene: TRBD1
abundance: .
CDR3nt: TGCGCCAGCAGCCCCAGGGGGGCCTTTAACTATGGCTACACCTTC
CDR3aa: CASSPRGAFNYGYTF

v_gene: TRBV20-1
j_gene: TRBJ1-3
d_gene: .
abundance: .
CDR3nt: TGCAGTGCCGTAGGAAACACCATATATTTT
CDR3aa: CSAVGNTIYF

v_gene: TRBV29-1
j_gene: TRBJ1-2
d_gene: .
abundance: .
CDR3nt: TGCAGCGTTGAATCAGGTCCCCCATATGGCTACACCTTC
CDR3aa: CSVESGPPYGYTF